The source of this TCR beta chain is a study of T cell repertoires in cytomegalovirus infection. The CDR3 has 14 residues. V lost 3 bases to trimming and J lost 4 bases, with 12 bases between them. In germline, CDR1 is LNHDA, CDR2 SQIVND (reference sequence). TCRdb fed the reads into MiXCR, producing one record per CDR3 protein. Among about 530,000 distinct CDR3 sequences listed, about 25% were seen once. The chain recombines TRBV19 with TRBJ1-1, with D maybe TRBD1 (6 bases). This sequence originates from a human donor in good health (CMV status not recorded). Some clones in this sample may be carry-over from other donors' samples. Specimen: PBMCs. In DNA, the CDR3 is TGTGCCAGTAGTATCGCCAGGGGCGGCACTGAAGCTTTCTTT. As protein: CASSIARGGTEAFF.